The sequence of this T cell receptor (beta chain) was determined in a study of cytomegalovirus exposure and HLA in healthy donors. The CDR3 spans 15 residues. The germline V and J ends were trimmed by 2 bases and 2 bases, with 13 bases remaining between them. Germline CDR1 reads MNHNY; CDR2 reads SVGAGI (reference sequence). On this clone itself: Its specificity is unknown.

Primers included in the PCR were 60 Vbeta and 13 Jbeta primers. The data were produced by immunoSEQ multiplex PCR, yet TCRdb's version contains in-frame clones alone and is incomplete. In the table there are 100,000 to 140,000 clones, about three quarters of which are singletons. Overall study results and limits: The study found most TCR sequences rare, yet found some public TCRs in many donors. For most TCR beta V segments, an earlier analysis put the productive rate at about 90% or about 30% of the time.

The rearrangement uses TRBV6-6 and TRBJ2-7; possibly TRBD1 for D (6 bases). Sequencing was done on a sample of PBMCs. The TCR comes from a man aged 25 to 45 in good health and CMV-seronegative. The CDR3 reads CASSYEGDPPYEQYF. CDR3 coding DNA: TGTGCCAGCAGTTACGAGGGGGACCCACCCTACGAGCAGTACTTC.